These T cell receptor beta chains were read from a single sample in a study of T cells after yellow fever vaccination. TCRdb ran MiXCR on the 5' RACE reads and lists one entry per CDR3 protein. The table lists hundreds of thousands of distinct CDR3 sequences, more than 9% of them singletons. The material was PBMCs, obtained on the day of the yellow fever booster vaccination. The receptors come from a man aged 25-40 years who received the YFV17D yellow fever vaccine. The CDR3 runs from the conserved cysteine through the conserved F or W. Fields, in order: J gene, clone size, D gene, V gene, CDR3 DNA, CDR3 protein. A D gene is named only where the DNA matches it firmly. A row's size may be missing; if present it is once, few, many or a size class.

TRBJ2-3 | NA | NA | TRBV30 | TGTGCCTGGAGTGTTCCGGGGAATACGCAGTATTTT | CAWSVPGNTQYF
TRBJ1-1 | many | NA | TRBV5-1 | TGCGCCAGCAGTCGGCCGGTGGGAGGTGGTGAAGCTTTCTTT | CASSRPVGGGEAFF
TRBJ2-2 | NA | TRBD1 | TRBV7-2 | TGTGCCAGCAGCCCACCCAGGGGGCGAGTGGAGCTGTTTTTT | CASSPPRGRVELFF
TRBJ2-7 | NA | NA | TRBV6-2/TRBV6-3 | TGTGCCAGCAGTTACCGTGGACTGGCCCACTACGAGCAGTACTTC | CASSYRGLAHYEQYF
TRBJ1-4 | few | NA | TRBV3-1 | TGTGCCAGCAGCCAAGACTCGGCAGGTCAAATGGGAAAACTGTTTTTT | CASSQDSAGQMGKLFF
TRBJ2-7 | few | NA | TRBV7-2 | TGTGCCAGCAGCTCGCCTACCACAGGTCCTTTCTCCTACGAGCAGTACTTC | CASSSPTTGPFSYEQYF
TRBJ2-1 | NA | NA | TRBV18 | TGTGCCAGCTCACCATCGACAGGTCTCCACAATGAGCAGTTCTTC | CASSPSTGLHNEQFF
TRBJ2-1 | NA | NA | TRBV11-2 | TGTGCCAGCAGCTTAGGTCGGGGGGCGACTACCAATGAGCAGTTCTTC | CASSLGRGATTNEQFF
TRBJ2-7 | few | NA | TRBV28 | TGTGCCAGCAACGGCAGGTCTTACCACGAGCAGTACTTC | CASNGRSYHEQYF
TRBJ2-7 | NA | NA | TRBV28 | TGTGCCAGCAGCAGGTCGATCGAGCAGTACTTC | CASSRSIEQYF
TRBJ2-1 | few | TRBD2 | TRBV5-4 | TGTGCCAGCAGCTTGGGCGGGAGTGGTACCTACAATGAGCAGTTCTTC | CASSLGGSGTYNEQFF
TRBJ2-3 | NA | TRBD2 | TRBV7-9 | TGTGCCAGCAGCCCCCGGGGGGGGAGCGAGGATACGCAGTATTTT | CASSPRGGSEDTQYF
TRBJ2-3 | NA | NA | TRBV5-6 | TGTGCCAGCAGCTTTGTCATGAGGGCAGATACGCAGTATTTT | CASSFVMRADTQYF
TRBJ2-1 | few | TRBD1 | TRBV9 | TGTGCCAGCAGCGCGGACAGGGGAGGAATCGATGAGCAGTTCTTC | CASSADRGGIDEQFF
TRBJ1-4 | few | NA | TRBV12-3/TRBV12-4 | TGTGCCAGCAGCCACACCGACAGGTCTAATGAAAAACTGTTTTTT | CASSHTDRSNEKLFF
TRBJ2-7 | NA | TRBD1 | TRBV5-1 | TGCGCCAGCAGCTTTGGACAGGGGAACTACGAGCAGTACTTC | CASSFGQGNYEQYF
TRBJ2-3 | many | TRBD2 | TRBV19 | TGTGCCAGTAGTACGACTAGCGGGATGGGGGATACGCAGTATTTT | CASSTTSGMGDTQYF
TRBJ2-1 | few | TRBD2 | TRBV19 | TGTGCCAGTAGTATAGGACTAGCGGCAGCGAAGTTCTTC | CASSIGLAAAKFF
TRBJ2-3 | NA | NA | TRBV29-1 | TGCAGCGTTGACGACCCGGCTACGGATACGCAGTATTTT | CSVDDPATDTQYF
TRBJ1-5 | NA | NA | TRBV20-1 | TGCTGTGCTAGAGGAGGGGTAGGTCTAGTACGTCAGCCCCAGCATTTT | CCARGGVGLVRQPQHF
TRBJ2-1 | many | NA | TRBV20-1 | TGCAGTGCTAGAGATAACGGGCGGGAGCAGTTCTTC | CSARDNGREQFF
TRBJ1-5 | NA | TRBD1 | TRBV18 | TGTGCCAGCTCACCGACAGGGTATCAGCCCCAGCATTTT | CASSPTGYQPQHF
TRBJ2-2 | few | NA | TRBV25-1 | TGTGCCAGCGGGGCCGCTCGGGGGTACACCGGGGAGCTGTTTTTT | CASGAARGYTGELFF
TRBJ2-1 | NA | NA | TRBV7-6 | TGTGCCAGCAGCGGAGCCGGACTGGGCAATGAGCAGTTCTTC | CASSGAGLGNEQFF
TRBJ2-7 | few | TRBD2 | TRBV7-2 | TGTGCCAGCAGCTTAGACGGGGGGAGTCACCGTTCGCAGTACTTC | CASSLDGGSHRSQYF
TRBJ2-5 | few | NA | TRBV27 | TGTGCCAGCAGTCTCCGGGAACGAGAGACCCAGTACTTC | CASSLRERETQYF
TRBJ2-1 | NA | NA | TRBV5-6 | TGTGCCAGCAGCTTGGACACCGTAGCGCGGTCCTCCTACAATGAGCAGTTCTTC | CASSLDTVARSSYNEQFF
TRBJ2-2 | few | TRBD2 | TRBV20-1 | TGCAGTGCTAGAGATCCTAGCGGGAGAACCGGGGAGCTGTTTTTT | CSARDPSGRTGELFF
TRBJ2-1 | NA | NA | TRBV20-1 | TGCAGTGCTCGATTATGGCGGTCCTACAATGAGCAGTTCTTC | CSARLWRSYNEQFF
TRBJ2-3 | few | NA | TRBV5-4 | TGTGCCAGCAGCTTGGCCCTGGCTACGCAGTATTTT | CASSLALATQYF
TRBJ2-3 | few | TRBD2 | TRBV5-1 | TGCGCCAGCAGCCCCGGACTAGCGGGAGTAGGAGGGATTGGCACAGATACGCAGTATTTT | CASSPGLAGVGGIGTDTQYF
TRBJ2-7 | few | TRBD1 | TRBV5-6 | TGTGCCAGCAGCTCCGGACAGGTTATCTACGAGCAGTACTTC | CASSSGQVIYEQYF
TRBJ2-3 | many | TRBD2 | TRBV7-2 | TGTGCCAGCAGCCTTACCGGACTAGCGGGGGCCCTTGATACGCAGTATTTT | CASSLTGLAGALDTQYF
TRBJ2-2 | few | TRBD2 | TRBV24-1 | TGTGCCACCAGTGATTCCATATCTCCCGCGGGAGTCACCGGGGAGCTGTTTTTT | CATSDSISPAGVTGELFF
TRBJ2-1 | NA | NA | TRBV29-1 | TGCAGCGGCGGGGCTAGCAGCTACAATGAGCAGTTCTTC | CSGGASSYNEQFF
TRBJ1-1 | few | NA | TRBV7-2 | TGTGCCAGCAGCTTTAGAACGGGGGAGGCAGAAGCTTTCTTT | CASSFRTGEAEAFF
TRBJ2-5 | few | NA | TRBV6-5 | TGTGCCAGCAGTTACGTGGGTGGCCGGGCAGAGGAGACCCAGTACTTC | CASSYVGGRAEETQYF
TRBJ2-1 | NA | NA | TRBV12-5 | TGTGCTAGTGGTTTGGGTTACTACAATGAGCAGTTCTTC | CASGLGYYNEQFF
TRBJ1-6 | few | TRBD1 | TRBV6-5 | TGTGCCAGCAGTCGGACGGGACAGTATAATTCACCCCTCCACTTT | CASSRTGQYNSPLHF
TRBJ2-7 | many | NA | TRBV6-1 | TGTGCCAGCAGTCCAGCAGGGTTGTCCTACGAGCAGTACTTC | CASSPAGLSYEQYF
TRBJ1-5 | few | TRBD1 | TRBV28 | TGTGCCAGCAGACCGGACAGGGGTTGGAATCAGCCCCAGCATTTT | CASRPDRGWNQPQHF
TRBJ1-1 | NA | NA | TRBV10-3 | TGTGCCATCAGTGAGCTGGCGGGTATGGAGGCTGAAGCTTTCTTT | CAISELAGMEAEAFF
TRBJ1-6 | NA | NA | TRBV12-3/TRBV12-4 | TGTGCCAGCAGCTTCGCAGGCCTTGGTTCACCCCTCCACTTT | CASSFAGLGSPLHF
TRBJ2-7 | few | TRBD1 | TRBV7-6 | TGTGCCAGCAGCTCCCTCGACAGGGGTTTCTACGAGCAGTACTTC | CASSSLDRGFYEQYF
TRBJ2-4 | NA | NA | TRBV6-2/TRBV6-3 | TGTGCCAGCAGTCACGCTGTGCTTCCGGGTTCATACTTC | CASSHAVLPGSYF
TRBJ2-7 | NA | TRBD2 | TRBV28 | TGTGCCAGCAGTTTTGGCGGGAGGAAGACCTACGAGCAGTACTTC | CASSFGGRKTYEQYF
TRBJ1-5 | few | TRBD1 | TRBV18 | TGTGCCAGCTCACCACCGGGGACAGGGGAGCAGCCCCAGCATTTT | CASSPPGTGEQPQHF
TRBJ2-7 | NA | NA | TRBV7-8 | TGTGCCAGCAAAGTCGGGGTGAGCTCCTACGAGCAGTACTTC | CASKVGVSSYEQYF
TRBJ1-5 | many | NA | TRBV6-1 | TGTGCCAGCAGTCCTTTTAGCAATCAGCCCCAGCATTTT | CASSPFSNQPQHF
TRBJ1-3 | NA | NA | TRBV18 | TGTGCCAGCTCACCAGTATCCGGCTCTGGAAACACCATATATTTT | CASSPVSGSGNTIYF
TRBJ1-1 | few | TRBD1 | TRBV7-9 | TGTGCCAGCAGCTCATCGACAGGGAGAACTGAAGCTTTCTTT | CASSSSTGRTEAFF
TRBJ2-2 | NA | NA | TRBV18 | TGTGCCAGCTCACCATTGGTCGGGGAGCTGTTTTTT | CASSPLVGELFF
TRBJ2-3 | NA | TRBD2 | TRBV14 | TGTGCCAGCAGCCAAGATATTACTAGCGGGAGAGATACGCAGTATTTT | CASSQDITSGRDTQYF
TRBJ1-1 | NA | NA | TRBV7-2 | TGTGCCAGCAGCATACAGGGCCCGAACACTGAAGCTTTCTTT | CASSIQGPNTEAFF
TRBJ2-1 | few | TRBD2 | TRBV7-3 | TGTGCCAGCAGCTTAATTACTGCGGGAGTAAATGAGCAGTTCTTC | CASSLITAGVNEQFF
TRBJ2-5 | NA | TRBD2 | TRBV12-3/TRBV12-4 | TGTGCCAGCAGTGGACTAGCGGGAGCCCTCTCAGAGACCCAGTACTTC | CASSGLAGALSETQYF
TRBJ2-5 | many | NA | TRBV12-3/TRBV12-4 | TGTGCCAGCAGCCCTCAAGGGACACACAATCAAGAGACCCAGTACTTC | CASSPQGTHNQETQYF
TRBJ2-5 | NA | TRBD2 | TRBV29-1 | TGCAGCGTTGAGGGGGGGAGCGGGAGCTTTCCAGAGACCCAGTACTTC | CSVEGGSGSFPETQYF